This is a list of T cell receptor beta chains from one sample in a study of blood T cell repertoires in COVID-19. This table comes from immunoSEQ multiplex PCR, and its TCRdb copy is limited to in-frame clones, with some not included. The table shows tens of thousands of clones, with approximately 90% occurring only once. The sequencing input was peripheral blood. These receptors all come from a man aged 70 or older with active or convalescent COVID-19. CDR3s include the opening cysteine and the closing phenylalanine or tryptophan. The D gene is left open where the match is weak. Clone size, where shown, is once, few, many, or a class for clones that have expanded.

clone_size: .
d_call: TRBD1
v_call: TRBV27
j_call: TRBJ2-1
cdr3_nt: TGTGCCAGCAGTGCGACAGGGTTATATGAGCAGTTCTTC
cdr3_aa: CASSATGLYEQFF

clone_size: .
d_call: TRBD2
v_call: TRBV9
j_call: TRBJ2-3
cdr3_nt: TGTGCCAGCAGCGCCTCCCGGACTAGCAGCCCTAGCACAGATACGCAGTATTTT
cdr3_aa: CASSASRTSSPSTDTQYF

clone_size: .
d_call: TRBD2
v_call: TRBV5-1
j_call: TRBJ2-7
cdr3_nt: TGCGCCAGCAGCTTGGCCGCTAGCGGGAGACTCTCCTACGAGCAGTACTTC
cdr3_aa: CASSLAASGRLSYEQYF

clone_size: .
d_call: TRBD2
v_call: TRBV20-1
j_call: TRBJ2-7
cdr3_nt: TGCAGTGCTAGTACGAGACTAGCGGCCCGAGAGCAGTACTTC
cdr3_aa: CSASTRLAAREQYF

clone_size: .
d_call: TRBD1
v_call: TRBV10-3
j_call: TRBJ1-1
cdr3_nt: TGTGCCATCAGTGAGCCGGGACAGGGAGCTTTCTTT
cdr3_aa: CAISEPGQGAFF

clone_size: .
d_call: .
v_call: TRBV6-5
j_call: TRBJ1-6
cdr3_nt: TGTGCCAGCAGTACGCAGGGGTCACCCCTCCACTTT
cdr3_aa: CASSTQGSPLHF

clone_size: .
d_call: .
v_call: TRBV30
j_call: TRBJ1-2
cdr3_nt: TGTGCCTGGAGTTTACAGACACGGAACTATGGCTACACCTTC
cdr3_aa: CAWSLQTRNYGYTF

clone_size: .
d_call: .
v_call: TRBV7-3
j_call: TRBJ2-2
cdr3_nt: TGTGCCAGCAGCTTAACCGCGGACACCGGGGAGCTGTTTTTT
cdr3_aa: CASSLTADTGELFF

clone_size: .
d_call: TRBD1
v_call: TRBV6-5
j_call: TRBJ2-7
cdr3_nt: TGTGCCAGCAGTCCCGGGACAGTAAGCTCCTACGAGCAGTACTTC
cdr3_aa: CASSPGTVSSYEQYF

clone_size: .
d_call: TRBD1
v_call: TRBV7-9
j_call: TRBJ2-7
cdr3_nt: TGTGCCAGCAGACAGGGACAGGCCTACGAGCAGTACTTC
cdr3_aa: CASRQGQAYEQYF

clone_size: .
d_call: .
v_call: TRBV3-1/TRBV3-2
j_call: TRBJ2-4
cdr3_nt: TGTGCCAGCAGCCAAGGGGGTAGCGTGACAAACATTCAGTACTTC
cdr3_aa: CASSQGGSVTNIQYF

clone_size: once
d_call: TRBD1
v_call: TRBV10-3
j_call: TRBJ2-2
cdr3_nt: TGTGCCACAAGAAAACGGGACAGGGCGAACACCGGGGAGCTGTTTTTT
cdr3_aa: CATRKRDRANTGELFF

clone_size: .
d_call: .
v_call: TRBV20-1
j_call: TRBJ1-2
cdr3_nt: TGCAGTGCTAGTCTCGTACGGGACTATGGCTACACCTTC
cdr3_aa: CSASLVRDYGYTF

clone_size: .
d_call: TRBD1
v_call: TRBV5-1
j_call: TRBJ1-2
cdr3_nt: TGCGCCAGCAGCGACGGACAGGGTAACTATGGCTACACCTTC
cdr3_aa: CASSDGQGNYGYTF

clone_size: .
d_call: .
v_call: TRBV7-9
j_call: TRBJ2-7
cdr3_nt: TGTGCCAGCAGCTTAGACAGGGCGGGTTCCTACGAGCAGTACTTC
cdr3_aa: CASSLDRAGSYEQYF